This T cell receptor beta chain was identified in a study of T cells in Graves' hyperthyroidism and ophthalmopathy (dated by TCRdb to about 2019). The study in broad terms: Peripheral blood samples were taken at the time of initial diagnosis, prior to any treatment. TCR V-J signatures able to tell the groups apart were searched for in a discovery cohort of 100 or so patients, of whom under 45 had Graves' ophthalmopathy and around 56 had stable Graves' hyperthyroidism. An independent validation cohort of under 20 hyperthyroidism patients and 17 patients who later progressed to ophthalmopathy tested prospective prediction of ophthalmopathy. The roughly 90 discovery patients were divided at random into training and test sets in a 7:3 ratio. The study also compared thyroid tissue and blood T-cell repertoires from more than five Graves' hyperthyroidism patients. Following sampling, methimazole starting at 30 mg daily was given to hyperthyroidism patients, and high-dose intravenous methylprednisolone was given to ophthalmopathy patients. The paper describes TCR Vbeta CDR3 sequencing of 140 or so peripheral blood samples, made up of some 40 ophthalmopathy patients, more than 70 hyperthyroidism patients and about 17 progressor patients.

Study-wide findings and limitations: A model built on a 13 V-J signature distinguished ophthalmopathy from stable hyperthyroidism, reaching about 88% sensitivity and around 81% specificity in cross-validation and 80%/75% in testing. Most expanded thyroid clonotypes (frequency above 0.001) were also detected in blood, a finding suggesting that blood repertoires may reflect thyroid immune responses. No statistical method was used to fix the sample size in advance, and group allocation was not hidden from the investigators. In validation, the model predicted progression to ophthalmopathy with 55% to 71% sensitivity and 72% to 85% specificity, a median of approximately 6.7 months before onset.

As for this clonotype: Its antigen is still unknown. Nothing much larger sits one base from this clone, and base qualities are not available.

TCR beta CDR3 regions were amplified from RNA transcripts. A first-round RT-PCR of the TCR CDR3 used the HTBI primer set with the Qiagen OneStep RT-PCR kit. A second multiplex PCR round built the libraries, followed by size selection and purification. Libraries were sequenced paired-end with 100 bp reads on an Illumina HiSeq2000. The original pipeline was this. SOAPnuke was used to process the raw data, removing reads that contained adapters or uncalled bases, had a mean Phred below 15, or lacked an exact match to the constant primer or identifier. COPE v1.2.5 was used to merge the high-quality paired reads, and each unique nucleotide sequence was defined as a clonotype. MiTCR v1.1 was used to align the clonotypes against IMGT TRBV, TRBD and TRBJ reference segments. The analysis included only V-J combinations with a frequency above 0.0001, which together covered approximately 99% of the repertoires. A TCS score was defined as the ratio between F50 (clonal expansion) and ExV (chaos), using BLOSUM62-based TCRdist between CDR3 peptides within each V-J. Welch's t-statistics and random forest reduced around 520 V-J features to 10 to 15, which were used in a naive Bayes classifier (R e1071). TCRdb applied fastp at Q25 and MiXCR to the public reads, then kept only in-frame beta chains. CDR3 protein sequences are deduplicated, and each keeps its most common genes and DNA. These V and J calls originate from TCRdb's pipeline instead of the authors' own analysis. This sample gives some 500,000 distinct CDR3 sequences in total; 15% to 20% of them show up just once. The biggest ten clones account for roughly 29% of the sample.

The CDR3 starts with the cysteine, ends with the phenylalanine, and has 16 residues. CDR3 DNA only is kept here, 48 bases in frame from base 1. The germline V end is reduced by 3 bases and the J end by 3 bases; junction bases left unmatched: 7. The germline V gene (reference sequence) yields LNHNV for CDR1 and YYDKDF for CDR2. Ophthalmopathy patients had moderately to severely active disease, Clinical Activity Score of at least 3, NOSPECS grade of at least 4, and duration under 3 months. Any patient with an uncontrolled infection, another autoimmune disease, pregnancy or lactation was excluded. Diagnoses relied on clinical symptoms, serum thyroxine and TRAb, thyroid ultrasound and orbital computed tomography. PBMCs were separated from approximately 9.9 ml of fresh peripheral blood using Ficoll-Paque density gradient centrifugation. Trizol reagent was used to extract total RNA, and RNA quality was then checked on an Agilent 2100 Bioanalyzer.

This TCR was recovered from a woman in her twenties or thirties with Graves' ophthalmopathy. Material for sequencing was blood. The chain links TRBV15 with TRBJ2-7, with 11 bases in between that match TRBD1. CDR3 reads: CATSSDRTGGIYEQYF. The nucleotide sequence reads TGTGCCACCAGCAGCGATCGGACAGGGGGCATCTACGAGCAGTACTTC.